The 18 T cell receptor beta chains below all came from one sample that was sequenced in a study of T cell changes during pregnancy in multiple sclerosis. The method was immunoSEQ multiplex PCR; TCRdb's version includes in-frame clones alone and lacks a portion of them. The sample has approximately 51,000 clones; about 90% are singletons. The sample in question was CD4+ T cells from peripheral blood mononuclear cells, obtained after pregnancy. Receptors were obtained from a female donor with multiple sclerosis, enrolled in a pregnancy study.

The count of this clone is one. The gene calls are TRBV11-2 and TRBJ2-7; 7 bases line up with TRBD2. Looked up from germline, CDR1 is SGHAT and CDR2 is FQNNGV. This CDR3 is 14 amino acids long. V lost 2 bases and J lost 5; bases outside the gene matches: 6. For the CDR3, the DNA is TGTGCCAGCAGCTTAAGCGGGATGGAGAACGAGCAGTACTTC. Its translation: CASSLSGMENEQYF.

V gene TRBV5-1 combines with J gene TRBJ2-7; 12 bases align to TRBD2. There are 17 residues in the CDR3. The germline CDR1 and CDR2 sequences are SGHRS and YFSETQ. The J segment lost 2 bases and the V segment lost 4 bases, leaving 10 bases of the junction unmatched. This CDR3 reads CASSPGLAGSTTYEQYF. Here the CDR3 DNA reads TGCGCCAGCAGCCCTGGACTAGCGGGAAGCACTACCTACGAGCAGTACTTC. The variable domain in full, completed from reference TRBV5-1 and TRBJ2-7, reads KAGVTQTPRYLIKTRGQQVTLSCSPISGHRSVSWYQQTPGQGLQFLFEYFSETQRNKGNFPGRFSGRQFSNSRSEMNVSTLELGDSALYLCASSPGLAGSTTYEQYFGPGTRLTVT.

This chain links TRBV5-4 with TRBJ2-7, with D possibly TRBD1 on 6 matching bases. The V gene's germline CDR1 is SGHNT and CDR2 YYREEE (reference sequence). The CDR3 loop spans 14 amino acids. The V and J ends lost 3 bases and 3 bases respectively, with 13 bases between them. The CDR3 spells CASSSSGVDYEQYF. The CDR3 nucleotides read TGTGCCAGCAGCTCATCAGGGGTGGACTACGAGCAGTACTTC. Using reference TRBV5-4 and TRBJ2-7 for the parts outside the CDR3, the full variable domain is ETGVTQSPTHLIKTRGQQVTLRCSSQSGHNTVSWYQQALGQGPQFIFQYYREEENGRGNFPPRFSGLQFPNYSSELNVNALELDDSALYLCASSSSGVDYEQYFGPGTRLTVT.

The J gene is TRBJ2-1, the V gene TRBV5-4; D may be TRBD2 (6 bases). Trimming took 6 bases from V and 6 from J, leaving 16 bases between them. Germline assignment: CDR1 SGHNT and CDR2 YYREEE (reference sequence). The CDR3 loop spans 14 amino acids. In DNA, the CDR3 is TGTGCCAGCACCGGGGAGCGGGTGGGCAATGAGCAGTTCTTC. It specifies CASTGERVGNEQFF.

For the CDR3, the DNA is TGCGCCAGCAGCTTGGCGTCCAATGAGCAGTTCTTC. This codes for CASSLASNEQFF. The J gene is TRBJ2-1, the V gene TRBV5-1, with D unclear. The V end was cut by 0 bases, the J end by 6 bases, with 4 bases between. Germline CDR1 is SGHRS and CDR2 is YFSETQ. CDR3 length equals 12 residues. The full variable domain, in which reference TRBV5-1 and TRBJ2-1 provide the parts outside the CDR3, is KAGVTQTPRYLIKTRGQQVTLSCSPISGHRSVSWYQQTPGQGLQFLFEYFSETQRNKGNFPGRFSGRQFSNSRSEMNVSTLELGDSALYLCASSLASNEQFFGPGTRLTVL.

The genes are TRBV7-9 and TRBJ2-5; D perhaps matches TRBD1 (5 bases). CDR3 length: 14 residues. Germline V gives CDR1 SEHNR, CDR2 FQNEAQ (reference sequence). The V end was cut by 4 bases, the J end by 0 bases, with 9 bases between. CDR3 residues: CASSSRQYQETQYF. Here the CDR3 DNA reads TGTGCCAGCAGCTCGAGACAGTACCAAGAGACCCAGTACTTC.

V usage is TRBV7-6 and J usage is TRBJ2-1; D perhaps matches TRBD2 (6 bases). The CDR3 totals 17 residues. Germline assignment: CDR1 SGHVS and CDR2 FNYEAQ. Trimming took 1 base from V and 0 from J, leaving 13 bases between them. CDR3 nucleotide sequence: TGTGCCAGCAGCTTAGACGCGGGGACCTTCTCCTACAATGAGCAGTTCTTC. Protein product: CASSLDAGTFSYNEQFF.

The V gene is TRBV7-9, the J gene TRBJ1-4; 10 bases map to TRBD1. CDR3 length: 17 amino acids. Losses at the gene ends were 3 bases for V and 3 bases for J; bases not matched to a gene: 7. Per germline, CDR1 SEHNR and CDR2 FQNEAQ (reference sequence). CDR3 sequence: CASSLRQGASPNEKLFF. CDR3 bases: TGTGCCAGCAGCTTGAGACAGGGGGCAAGTCCTAATGAAAAACTGTTTTTT.

The J gene is TRBJ2-6, the V gene TRBV5-8; 10 bases map to TRBD1. This CDR3 has 18 residues. J lost 4 bases, V lost 4 bases, and 11 bases had no gene match. Per germline, CDR1 SGHTS and CDR2 YDEGEE. The DNA of the CDR3 is TGTGCCAGCAGCATAAAAGGGACAGGGGTCTCCGGGGCCAACGTCCTGACTTTC. Translating it yields CASSIKGTGVSGANVLTF.

This clone has only a few counts. The CDR3 protein is CASSLGAGGKETQYF. CDR3 DNA: TGTGCCAGCAGCTTGGGAGCGGGCGGGAAAGAGACCCAGTACTTC. V usage is TRBV7-3 and J usage is TRBJ2-5; a weak D match, TRBD2 (6 bases). Looked up from germline, CDR1 is SGHTA and CDR2 is FQGTGA. Trimming took off 3 bases at V and 3 bases at J, with 14 bases between the two ends. The CDR3 length is 15 residues.

This chain joins TRBV5-1 and TRBJ2-2; 7 bases map to TRBD1. V lost 0 bases, J lost 1 base, and 3 bases stayed unmatched. Germline V CDR1 and CDR2: SGHRS, YFSETQ. The CDR3 runs 16 residues. Here the CDR3 reads CASSLGAGGNTGELFF. As DNA, the CDR3 is TGCGCCAGCAGCTTGGGGGCAGGGGGGAACACCGGGGAGCTGTTTTTT.

Remarks on this clone: Mismatch with germline at one junction end may stem from a read error. The J gene is TRBJ2-3, the V gene TRBV19, with D possibly being TRBD2 (6 bases). The germline V gene has CDR1 LNHDA and CDR2 SQIVND (reference sequence). The CDR3 loop spans 14 amino acids. Here the CDR3 DNA reads TGTGCCAGTAGGAAGCGGGCCAGCACAGATATGCAGTATTTT. As protein: CASRKRASTDMQYF.

This rearrangement joins TRBV7-9 to TRBJ2-5; D not resolved. CDR1 is SEHNR and CDR2 is FQNEAQ in the germline V gene (reference sequence). This CDR3 has 14 residues. The V end lost 2 bases, the J end lost 1 base, and 8 bases lay between the germline ends. CDR3 coding DNA: TGTGCCAGCAGCTTAACACGCAGCCAAGAGACCCAGTACTTC. Translating gives CASSLTRSQETQYF.

J is TRBJ1-3 and V is TRBV29-1, with 8 bases lining up with TRBD1. This CDR3 contains 16 residues. From germline, CDR1 is SQVTM and CDR2 ANQGSEA. V shed 6 bases, J shed 0 bases, and the junction held 10 bases outside the gene matches. The CDR3 loop is CSVKPGQDYSGNTIYF. The CDR3 DNA sequence: TGCAGCGTGAAGCCGGGACAGGACTACTCTGGAAACACCATATATTTT.

The chain is built from TRBV27 and TRBJ2-5; 13 bases are shared with TRBD2. The length of the CDR3 is 16 residues. The V segment lost 4 bases and the J segment 5 bases; nucleotides outside the gene matches: 7. CDR1 MNHEY and CDR2 SMNVEV come from the germline V gene (reference sequence). The CDR3 loop is CASSSRTSGSRETQYF. DNA for the CDR3: TGTGCCAGCAGTTCCCGGACTAGCGGGAGTCGGGAGACCCAGTACTTC.

The chain employs TRBV6-6 and TRBJ1-2; perhaps TRBD1 as D (6 bases). V was pared by 5 bases and J by 4 bases, with 11 bases between. There are 13 residues in the CDR3. The germline CDR1 and CDR2 sequences are MNHNY and SVGAGI (reference sequence). Here the CDR3 reads CASSQTGFYGYTF. CDR3 bases: TGTGCCAGCAGTCAGACAGGTTTCTATGGCTACACCTTC.

The gene calls are TRBV5-4 and TRBJ2-4, with D tentatively TRBD2 (6 bases). The germline gives CDR1 SGHNT, CDR2 YYREEE (reference sequence). The CDR3 has 15 amino acids. The ends were cut back, 4 bases at V and 2 bases at J, with 13 bases in the middle. The chain's CDR3 is CASSPWRDPKNIQYF. Written as DNA, the CDR3 is TGTGCCAGCAGCCCTTGGCGGGATCCCAAAAACATTCAGTACTTC.

This chain joins TRBV6-5 and TRBJ2-7; 8 positions agree with TRBD1. V lost 0 bases, J lost 0 bases, and 1 base stayed unmatched. The CDR3 spans 15 residues. The V gene's germline CDR1 is MNHEY and CDR2 SVGAGI. The DNA for the CDR3 is TGTGCCAGCAGTTACTCGACAGGGGACTCCTACGAGCAGTACTTC. It yields the protein CASSYSTGDSYEQYF.